The 10 T cell receptor beta chains in this list originate from one sample, sequenced in a study of spatial heterogeneity in lung cancer (dated by TCRdb to between 2018 and 2021). The time point label here, explained by the study, means: sample taken at primary tumor resection. Whole RNA extracted from tumor and nontumor lung tissue, or from cryopreserved PBMC samples, was used for TCR sequencing without cell sorting. The library was made by 5' RACE. The sequencer listed for this sample is NextSeq 500. TCRdb cleaned the public reads at Q25 with fastp, built clones with MiXCR and kept in-frame beta chains. All rows with the same CDR3 protein become a single entry with the most common DNA and genes. Within this sample are more than 75,000 distinct CDR3 sequences, with over 10% of them counted one time only. Together, the top ten hold around 4.3% of the sample. Sequencing used PBMCs, obtained at surgery. Receptors originate from a male donor with early-stage non-small cell lung cancer.

The genes are TRBV3-1 and TRBJ2-2; D unresolved. The ends were cut back, 1 base at V and 8 bases at J, with 5 bases in the middle. Looked up from germline, CDR1 is LGHDT and CDR2 is YNNKEL (reference sequence). This CDR3 is built from 12 residues. CDR3 residues: CASSQAGGELFF. The CDR3 DNA reads as TGTGCCAGCAGCCAAGCCGGAGGGGAGCTGTTTTTT. The complete variable domain, with remaining parts taken from reference TRBV3-1 and TRBJ2-2, reads DTAVSQTPKYLVTQMGNDKSIKCEQNLGHDTMYWYKQDSKKFLKIMFSYNNKELIINETVPNRFSPKSPDKAHLNLHINSLELGDSAVYFCASSQAGGELFFGEGSRLTVL.

The V call is TRBV7-2, the J call TRBJ1-3; D gene uncertain. CDR3 length: 15 amino acids. Germline V gene sequence: CDR1 SGHTA, CDR2 FQGNSA. V shed 2 bases and J shed 0 bases, with 8 bases lying between them. The CDR3 DNA is TGTGCCAGCAGCTTAACACAGAGCTCTGGAAACACCATATATTTT. It is translated as CASSLTQSSGNTIYF.

This clonotype was recorded many times. The gene calls are TRBV3-1 and TRBJ2-7; D not certain. The germline V gene encodes CDR1 LGHDT and CDR2 YNNKEL (reference sequence). There are 13 residues in the CDR3. Deletions cut 1 base from V and 6 bases from J, with 10 bases between. The CDR3 spells CASSQGGLPEQYF. CDR3 DNA sequence: TGTGCCAGCAGCCAAGGGGGTCTTCCCGAGCAGTACTTC.

In its sample, this clonotype was seen many times. The CDR3 loop is CASSPGLGDGELFF. The CDR3 nucleotides read TGCGCCAGCAGCCCCGGACTGGGAGACGGGGAGCTGTTTTTT. The gene calls are TRBV5-1 and TRBJ2-2; a weak D match, TRBD2 (5 bases). The ends were cut back, 4 bases at V and 7 bases at J, with 14 bases in the middle. Germline V gene sequence: CDR1 SGHRS, CDR2 YFSETQ. This CDR3 is 14 amino acids long. Full variable domain (rest looked up from reference TRBV5-1 and TRBJ2-2): KAGVTQTPRYLIKTRGQQVTLSCSPISGHRSVSWYQQTPGQGLQFLFEYFSETQRNKGNFPGRFSGRQFSNSRSEMNVSTLELGDSALYLCASSPGLGDGELFFGEGSRLTVL.

The J gene is TRBJ2-1, the V gene TRBV6-5, with a possible D match to TRBD1 (5 bases). V lost 6 bases to trimming and J lost 7 bases, with 16 bases between them. Germline V gene lookup returns CDR1 MNHEY and CDR2 SVGAGI. There are 14 residues in the CDR3. CDR3 sequence: CASSSDTPGNEQFF. In nucleotides, the CDR3 is TGTGCCAGCAGCTCGGACACCCCCGGGAATGAGCAGTTCTTC.

This clonotype was observed a handful of times. The chain is built from TRBV5-1 and TRBJ2-7; TRBD1 matches 7 bases. The germline CDR1 and CDR2 sequences are SGHRS and YFSETQ. The CDR3 consists of 15 residues. V trimming: 0 bases; J trimming: 3 bases; junction bases outside the gene matches: 6. CDR3 bases: TGCGCCAGCAGCTTGGTAGGACAGGAGGACTACGAGCAGTACTTC. Encoded protein: CASSLVGQEDYEQYF.

The V gene is TRBV5-1, the J gene TRBJ2-1; D tentatively fits TRBD1 or TRBD2 (5 bases each). The CDR3 spans 13 residues. V was clipped by 4 bases and J by 7 bases, with 12 bases between them. Germline values: CDR1 SGHRS, CDR2 YFSETQ. The CDR3 DNA reads TGCGCCAGCAGCGTAGGGACGGCAAATGAGCAGTTCTTC. This encodes CASSVGTANEQFF. Drawing the rest from reference TRBV5-1 and TRBJ2-1, the complete variable domain is KAGVTQTPRYLIKTRGQQVTLSCSPISGHRSVSWYQQTPGQGLQFLFEYFSETQRNKGNFPGRFSGRQFSNSRSEMNVSTLELGDSALYLCASSVGTANEQFFGPGTRLTVL.

This chain links TRBV7-9 with TRBJ1-3; 10 nucleotides align to TRBD1. V gave up 3 bases and J gave up 0 bases; unmatched junction bases: 11. Germline CDR1 and CDR2: SEHNR and FQNEAQ (reference sequence). There are 19 residues in the CDR3. Here the CDR3 reads CASSLTGGLFGFSGNTIYF. CDR3 bases: TGTGCCAGCAGCTTGACAGGGGGCCTTTTTGGTTTCTCTGGAAACACCATATATTTT.

This clonotype was seen repeatedly, ten times or more. The chain has TRBV3-1 and TRBJ1-2, with a weak D call TRBD1 (5 bases). Looked up from germline, CDR1 is LGHDT and CDR2 is YNNKEL (reference sequence). This CDR3 is 14 amino acids long. Trimming removed 4 bases from V and 2 bases from J, with 11 bases in between. This chain's CDR3 is CASSPRDGNYGYTF. Here the CDR3 DNA reads TGTGCCAGCAGCCCACGGGACGGAAACTATGGCTACACCTTC.

This clonotype was seen a handful of times. This chain joins TRBV29-1 and TRBJ2-5; TRBD2 agrees at 8 bases. Germline V CDR1 and CDR2: SQVTM, ANQGSEA. CDR3 length: 15 residues. Trimming removed 2 bases from V and 5 bases from J; junction bases left unmatched: 10. CDR3 protein: CSVENPSGSWETQYF. CDR3 nucleotide sequence: TGCAGCGTTGAAAATCCCAGCGGGAGCTGGGAGACCCAGTACTTC.